These 17 T cell receptor beta chains came from one sample sequenced in a study of blood T cell repertoires in COVID-19 (dated by TCRdb to 2020 to 2021). The method was the immunoSEQ multiplex PCR assay. The table comes from immuneACCESS by way of TCRdb, which keeps in-frame sequences with V and J called. Part of the clones is missing from these tables; in studies checked, under half for an unresolved V gene and the rest for unknown reasons. For this sample the table gives approximately 150,000 clones, of which over 80% were detected only once. The ten largest clones capture about 1.6% of the sample. The sequencing input was peripheral blood. The source of these receptors is a woman aged 50 to 60 with acute or convalescent COVID-19.

This clone was counted once. The chain joins TRBV4-2 to TRBJ2-1, with TRBD2 identical over 10 bases. The CDR3 runs 19 residues. The V segment lost 1 base and the J segment 0 bases; nucleotides outside the gene matches: 9. Germline values: CDR1 LGHNA, CDR2 YNFKEQ. The CDR3 loop is CASSQALSGGPSSYNEQFF. The CDR3 bases are TGTGCCAGCAGCCAAGCTCTTAGCGGGGGGCCGAGCTCCTACAATGAGCAGTTCTTC.

This clone was recorded only once. The rearrangement links TRBV7-2 to TRBJ2-5, with 11 bases that match TRBD2. The CDR3 consists of 16 residues. V shed 5 bases, J shed 4 bases, and the junction held 9 bases outside the gene matches. Germline loops: CDR1 SGHTA, CDR2 FQGNSA. CDR3 region: CASSPTLAGAIETQYF. DNA of the CDR3: TGTGCCAGCAGCCCAACACTAGCGGGGGCTATAGAGACCCAGTACTTC.

V gene TRBV5-1 combines with J gene TRBJ1-3; possibly TRBD1 for D (5 bases). The V gene's germline CDR1 is SGHRS and CDR2 YFSETQ. Trimming removed 4 bases from V and 0 bases from J, with 11 bases in between. CDR3 length: 15 amino acids. The CDR3 reads CASSTPDTSGNTIYF. CDR3 DNA sequence: TGCGCCAGCAGCACCCCGGACACCTCTGGAAACACCATATATTTT.

The chain links TRBV5-4 to TRBJ2-1; a weak D match, TRBD2 (5 bases). Trimming removed 0 bases at V and 0 bases at J, with 7 bases between. Germline CDR1 SGHNT, CDR2 YYREEE (reference sequence). The CDR3 covers 15 residues. CDR3 sequence reads: CASSLGAGSYNEQFF. Here the CDR3 DNA reads TGTGCCAGCAGCTTGGGGGCGGGCTCCTACAATGAGCAGTTCTTC.

The chain couples TRBV7-9 to TRBJ2-7; TRBD1 matches 7 bases. After removal of 1 base from V and 7 bases from J, the junction contained 7 bases not matched to a gene. In germline, CDR1 is SEHNR, CDR2 FQNEAQ (reference sequence). The CDR3 consists of 14 residues. CDR3 bases: TGTGCCAGCAGCTTAGGGCAGGGGGTCCGGGAGCAGTACTTC. Translated: CASSLGQGVREQYF.

The chain employs TRBV30 and TRBJ1-6, with 9 bases aligning to TRBD1. CDR3 length: 14 residues. Germline assignment: CDR1 GTSNPN and CDR2 SVGIG (reference sequence). Trimming cost V 2 bases and J 10 bases; bases outside gene matches: 6. The CDR3 DNA reads as TGTGCCTGGAGTCTCACAGGGGGCCGATCACCCCTCCACTTT. Its translation: CAWSLTGGRSPLHF.

This rearrangement joins TRBV5-1 to TRBJ2-5, with D possibly matching TRBD1 (6 bases). The CDR3 spans 13 residues. Per the germline V gene, CDR1 is SGHRS and CDR2 is YFSETQ. V lost 4 bases, J lost 2 bases, and 9 bases lay in between. CDR3 in amino acids: CASSVQGQETQYF. CDR3 sequence (DNA): TGCGCCAGCAGCGTACAGGGACAAGAGACCCAGTACTTC.

The chain combines TRBV10-3 with TRBJ1-2; possible D gene TRBD1, 5 bases. Trimming removed 7 bases at V and 4 bases at J, with 10 bases between. The CDR3 consists of 12 residues. Germline lookup yields CDR1 ENHRY and CDR2 SYGVKD. The CDR3 DNA follows: TGTGCCATCACCGGAGGGGCCTATGGCTACACCTTC. This translates into CAITGGAYGYTF.

With regard to this clone: Other DNA sequences in the sample encode the same CDR3. The chain links TRBV27 to TRBJ1-6; 9 bases agree with TRBD1. V lost 3 bases and J lost 7; bases outside the gene matches: 1. The CDR3 covers 14 residues. CDR1 and CDR2 from the germline V gene are MNHEY and SMNVEV (reference sequence). In DNA, the CDR3 is TGTGCCAGCAGTTTGGACAGGGGAAATTCACCCCTCCACTTT. It translates to CASSLDRGNSPLHF.

This rearrangement joins TRBV7-2 to TRBJ2-1; no reliable D call. The CDR3 totals 16 residues. V was pared by 1 base and J by 0 bases, with 10 bases between. CDR1 and CDR2 (germline): SGHTA, FQGNSA. The CDR3 DNA is TGTGCCAGCAGCTTAGAAGGTGCTAGCTCCTACAATGAGCAGTTCTTC. Translating it yields CASSLEGASSYNEQFF.

V is TRBV7-7 and J is TRBJ1-5; 8 bases match TRBD1. V shed 7 bases and J 1 base; nucleotides not matched to a gene: 9. CDR1 SSHAT and CDR2 FNYEAQ come from the germline V gene (reference sequence). CDR3 size: 16 residues. The CDR3 is CASNTDRGSSNQPQHF. In DNA, the CDR3 is TGTGCCAGCAACACTGACAGGGGCTCCAGCAATCAGCCCCAGCATTTT.

The rearrangement joins TRBV9 to TRBJ2-5; tentatively, D is TRBD2 (6 bases). The CDR3 runs 14 residues. Per germline, CDR1 SGDLS and CDR2 YYNGEE. Trimming removed 1 base from V and 0 bases from J, with 7 bases in between. The CDR3 loop is CASSVRDYQETQYF. The CDR3 DNA sequence: TGTGCCAGCAGCGTACGGGACTACCAAGAGACCCAGTACTTC.

This clone was seen a few times. The chain has TRBV3-1 (or the pseudogene TRBV3-2) and TRBJ1-2; D remains unclear. CDR1 LGHDT and CDR2 YNNKEL come from the germline V gene (reference sequence). V lost 1 base and J lost 6, with 15 bases in between. This CDR3 has 15 amino acids. The CDR3 spells CASSQVKGGSNGYTF. CDR3 DNA: TGTGCCAGCAGCCAAGTTAAGGGAGGGTCCAATGGCTACACCTTC.

This clone showed up just once. The rearrangement joins TRBV9 to TRBJ2-3, with 15 positions matching TRBD2. The CDR3 is 19 amino acids. The germline gives CDR1 SGDLS, CDR2 YYNGEE. The ends lost 4 bases at V and 5 bases at J; junction bases unmatched: 14. The CDR3: CASSPGLAGGFPLRDTQYF. CDR3 in DNA: TGTGCCAGCAGCCCGGGACTAGCGGGAGGCTTCCCCCTAAGAGATACGCAGTATTTT.

This clone appeared a few times. The chain is built from TRBV11-3 and TRBJ1-1; no definite D call. The CDR3 extends over 16 amino acids. Trimming removed 4 bases at V and 0 bases at J, with 15 bases between. CDR1 is SGHNT, CDR2 YENEEA, per germline. CDR3 loop: CASSSTGFSVNTEAFF. The CDR3 DNA is TGTGCCAGCAGCTCCACCGGGTTCAGCGTGAACACTGAAGCTTTCTTT. Together with reference TRBV11-3 and TRBJ1-1, the CDR3 gives the full variable domain: EAGVVQSPRYKIIEKKQPVAFWCNPISGHNTLYWYLQNLGQGPELLIRYENEEAVDDSQLPKDRFSAERLKGVDSTLKIQPAELGDSAVYLCASSSTGFSVNTEAFFGQGTRLTVV.

The rearrangement links TRBV6-5 to TRBJ2-5, with D unclear. CDR3 length equals 13 residues. Looked up from germline, CDR1 is MNHEY and CDR2 is SVGAGI. V was clipped by 7 bases and J by 0 bases, with 9 bases between them. In DNA, the CDR3 is TGTGCCAGCAATAGGCGGTACCAAGAGACCCAGTACTTC. It encodes CASNRRYQETQYF.

The chain has TRBV27 and TRBJ2-1, with D hard to call. Germline V CDR1 and CDR2: MNHEY, SMNVEV (reference sequence). The ends were cut back, 2 bases at V and 4 bases at J, with 9 bases in the middle. This CDR3 comprises 14 residues. The DNA for the CDR3 is TGTGCCAGCAGTTTAGGGCTTTTGTACAATGAGCAGTTCTTC. It is translated as CASSLGLLYNEQFF.